The subject of this entry is one T cell receptor beta chain. The V end lost 6 bases, the J end lost 6 bases, and 16 bases lay between the germline ends. This CDR3 region has 13 residues. From germline, CDR1 is SGHKS and CDR2 YYEKEE (reference sequence). The data belong to a study of blood T cell repertoires in COVID-19. Only in-frame clones appear in the TCRdb table, and some are missing; sequencing was by immunoSEQ multiplex PCR. Of approximately 150,000 clones in the sample, roughly 89% were seen once. The specimen was peripheral blood. This TCR derives from a woman between 50 and 59 years old with acute or convalescent COVID-19. The J gene is TRBJ2-7, the V gene TRBV5-5; the D gene is possibly TRBD2 (6 bases). In nucleotides, the CDR3 is TGTGCCAGCACCTTCGTCGGGGGAGGCGAGCAGTACTTC. Translating gives CASTFVGGGEQYF.